This TCR beta chain derives from a study of CD8 T cell repertoires and HIV-1 epitope variants. Study context: Each of Twenty-five Gag and Nef epitope peptides stimulated a separate culture. Controls were a CMV, EBV and flu pool, Ebola AY9, and no peptide. General study results and limits: No clonotypes responded to the TAALDMSHF plasma variant; several recognized KF9, one HW9. Beta chains alone show antigen proliferation, not cytokine profile or function.

After removal of 5 bases from V and 5 bases from J, the junction contained 7 bases not matched to a gene. The germline V gene encodes CDR1 SGHVS and CDR2 FQNEAQ. The CDR3 runs 15 residues. Some clones are missing from TCRdb's copy, which holds only in-frame ones; the method was immunoSEQ multiplex PCR. The sample holds about 3,000 clones, approximately 71% seen once. A note on this clone: The antigen remains unidentified.

The receptor was isolated from a male donor with HIV. V usage is TRBV7-8 and J usage is TRBJ2-7; 12 nucleotides line up with TRBD2. The source material was cultured CD8+ T cells derived from PBMCs. CDR3 nucleotide sequence: TGTGCCAGCAGCCCCCGGACTAGCGGGACCCACGAGCAGTACTTC. Amino acids: CASSPRTSGTHEQYF.